This T cell receptor (beta chain) was recovered during a study of blood T cell repertoires in COVID-19. Per the original methods: Amplification of reference gene primers provided the estimated nucleated cell counts. Using immunoSEQ multiplex PCR, the repertoire was profiled, and TCRdb retains in-frame clones only, with some absent. That table supplies the V and J calls and clone size; D and trimming were determined from the DNA. Of about 58,000 clones in the sample, about 88% were seen once. J was trimmed by 3 bases and V by 5 bases; bases with no gene match: 6. The CDR3 length is 15 residues. Germline CDR1 reads SGHAT; CDR2 reads FQNNGV. This clone was picked up a small number of times.

The sequence came from a woman in her 70s with active COVID-19. The sequenced sample was peripheral blood. The rearrangement joins TRBV11-2 to TRBJ1-1; 10 bases are a match to TRBD1. The CDR3 DNA sequence: TGTGCCAGCAGCGGACAGGGGGTAAGGGACACTGAAGCTTTCTTT. Its translation: CASSGQGVRDTEAFF.